This T cell receptor beta chain was sequenced in a study of shared clonotypes between healthy human individuals (TCRdb year 2020). For the wider study: Two women and three men aged 18 to 49 years were included in the cohort. For each donor, CD4 naive and CD4 memory were each run on three plates, CD8 naive on two plates, and CD8 memory on one plate. Blood TCR repertoires of about 5 healthy adults were deeply sequenced to estimate repertoire size and the extent of clonotype sharing between individuals. Different laboratories and diverse techniques were used to prepare libraries and sequence TCR repertoires, to increase sequencing depth and limit assay-specific biases. Leukapheresis yielded between about 0.94 and 8.9 billion PBMCs per donor.

Donors were healthy HIV-negative adults with no recently reported acute infections or vaccinations. Every donor was a Caucasian adult residing in Nashville, Tennessee, USA. Magnetic negative selection was used to enrich CD4+ T cells, after which naive cells were positively selected on CD45RA and the negative fraction became the memory subset. After blood collection by leukapheresis, PBMCs were isolated using Ficoll-Histopaque density gradient centrifugation and then cryopreserved in the vapor phase of liquid nitrogen. Purity and quantity of every magnetically sorted T cell population were checked by analytical flow cytometry. Genomic DNA was isolated from every sorted fraction and measured by UV absorbance on a Nanodrop 2000c. The germline V gene specifies MDHEN as CDR1 and SYDVKM as CDR2. Relative to germline, V is 5 bases shorter and J is 2 bases shorter, with 19 bases between their ends. The CDR3 measures 16 amino acids from cysteine to phenylalanine. Kept here is only the CDR3 DNA, which spans 48 bases and is read in frame from base 1.

As to this clone: The specificity of this receptor is unknown. No much larger clonotype is one base removed from it; base qualities were not supplied.

Overall study results and their limits: Across four donors, around 5.4% of naive CD4, approximately 3.5% of naive CD8, about 2.3% of memory CD4, and under 0.45% of memory CD8 clonotypes were shared. Larger estimated clonotype richness was generally found for naive subsets than for memory subsets. Even with the large sequencing depth, rarefaction of the sorted-subset datasets indicated that sequencing was incomplete. Compared with non-shared clonotypes, clonotypes shared by all four sorted-subset donors had higher generation probabilities. The small number of donors limited the genetic and exposure-history diversity represented. Sampling was restricted to blood, and TCR repertoires in tissues likely differ from the TCR repertoires found in blood. Based on pairwise subsampling, the degree of clonotype sharing among donors was expected to be affected by sequencing depth.

Using the deep immunoSEQ assay, TCR CDR3 regions were amplified from genomic DNA by multiplex PCR. Extracted genomic DNA from each cell subset was spread evenly across all wells of several immunoSEQ 96-well plates, with each plate serving as a replicate. For sorted subsets, each replicate PCR was loaded with approximately 200 ng genomic DNA, equivalent to 30,000 to 35,000 T cell genomes. Purified libraries were quantified with a Qubit 3.0 fluorometer, sized on a Bioanalyzer 2100, and re-quantified with the KAPA Library Quantification kit. A separate single-read 150-cycle Illumina NextSeq 550 flow cell was used to sequence each immunoSEQ 96-well plate. Per the authors' processing: Because the immunoSEQ output included only junctional sequences and no quality scores, the filtering could not be the same as the filtering used for full-length reads. Sequences were annotated with PyIR, a Python wrapper for IgBLAST v1.9, and V/J genes and CDR3 were assigned using IMGT germline references. Reads were filtered out if the reads had weak V/J assignments (E-value above 1e-6), no CDR3, stop codons, out-of-frame junctions, or ambiguous translated residues. A V3J clonotype was defined by an identical inferred V gene, J gene, and CDR3 amino acid sequence. The percentage overlap between two repertoires was calculated by dividing the number of shared unique clonotypes by the size of the smaller repertoire. Three approaches were used to assess repertoire richness: RTK rarefaction, the Chao1 estimator, and Recon v2.1 estimates of unobserved clonotypes. For all TCRbeta clonotypes obtained by the gDNA method from a few donors, generation probabilities were computed with OLGA. TCRdb carries this immuneACCESS record with in-frame sequences only. Its versions omit some clonotypes, under half of them owing to an unresolved V gene in the studies checked, with the rest unexplained. The V and J calls and clone size come from that table; D and trimming were worked out from the DNA. Across this sample there are around 980,000 clones, with approximately 78% seen only once. Together, the top ten hold under 0.8% of the sample.

The origin of this receptor is a man between 18 and 29 years old in good health. Some clones in this sample may be carry-over from other donors' samples. The V and J genes are TRBV28 and TRBJ2-7, with no confidently assigned D gene. The sample comprised memory CD4+ T cells from PBMCs. In light of the paper, this sample's cell subset or site label describes: CD45RA-negative fraction. The DNA sequence is given as TGTGCCAGCAGTGGGCCGGGTGCGGTTCGCCCCTACGAGCAGTACTTC. Its protein product is CASSGPGAVRPYEQYF.